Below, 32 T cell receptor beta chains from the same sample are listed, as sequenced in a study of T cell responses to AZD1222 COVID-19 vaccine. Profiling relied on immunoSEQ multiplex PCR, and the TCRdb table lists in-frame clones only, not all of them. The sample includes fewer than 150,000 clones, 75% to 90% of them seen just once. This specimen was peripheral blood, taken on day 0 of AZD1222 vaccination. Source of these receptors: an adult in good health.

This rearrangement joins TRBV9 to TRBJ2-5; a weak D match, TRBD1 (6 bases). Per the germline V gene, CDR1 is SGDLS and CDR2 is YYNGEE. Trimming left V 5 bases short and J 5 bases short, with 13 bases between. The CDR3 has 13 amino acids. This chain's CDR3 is CASSLRGSETQYF. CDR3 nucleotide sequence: TGTGCCAGCAGTCTCAGGGGTTCCGAGACCCAGTACTTC. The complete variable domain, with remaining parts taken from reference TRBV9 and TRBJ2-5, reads DSGVTQTPKHLITATGQRVTLRCSPRSGDLSVYWYQQSLDQGLQFLIQYYNGEERAKGNILERFSAQQFPDLHSELNLSSLELGDSALYFCASSLRGSETQYFGPGTRLLVL.

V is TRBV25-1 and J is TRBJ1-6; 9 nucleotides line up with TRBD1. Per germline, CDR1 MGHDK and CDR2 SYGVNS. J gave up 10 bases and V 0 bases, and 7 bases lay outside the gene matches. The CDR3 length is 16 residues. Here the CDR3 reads CASSEYNRGHFSPLHF. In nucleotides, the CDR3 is TGTGCCAGCAGTGAATATAACAGGGGGCATTTCTCACCCCTCCACTTT.

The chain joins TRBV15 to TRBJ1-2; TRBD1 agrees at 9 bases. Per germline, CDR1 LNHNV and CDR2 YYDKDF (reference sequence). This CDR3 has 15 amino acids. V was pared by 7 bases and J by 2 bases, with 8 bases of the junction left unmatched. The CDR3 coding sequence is TGTGCCACCAACGACGGGGGACAGGGAAACTATGGCTACACCTTC. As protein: CATNDGGQGNYGYTF.

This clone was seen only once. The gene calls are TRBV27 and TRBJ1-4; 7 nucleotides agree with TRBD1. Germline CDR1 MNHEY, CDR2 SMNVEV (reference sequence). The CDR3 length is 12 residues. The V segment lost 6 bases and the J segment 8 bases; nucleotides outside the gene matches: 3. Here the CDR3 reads CASRQGKEKLFF. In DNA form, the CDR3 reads TGTGCCAGCAGACAGGGGAAGGAAAAACTGTTTTTT.

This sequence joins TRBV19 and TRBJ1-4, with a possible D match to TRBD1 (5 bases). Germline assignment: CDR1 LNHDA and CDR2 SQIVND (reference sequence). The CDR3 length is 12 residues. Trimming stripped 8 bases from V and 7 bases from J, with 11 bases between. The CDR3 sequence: CASGQGSEKLFF. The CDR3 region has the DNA TGTGCCAGTGGGCAGGGTAGTGAAAAACTGTTTTTT.

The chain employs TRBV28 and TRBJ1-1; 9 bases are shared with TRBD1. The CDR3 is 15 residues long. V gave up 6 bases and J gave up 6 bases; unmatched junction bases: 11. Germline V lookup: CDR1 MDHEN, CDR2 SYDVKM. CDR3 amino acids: CASRKQTGGVSEAFF. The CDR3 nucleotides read TGTGCCAGCAGGAAACAGACAGGGGGGGTTTCTGAAGCTTTCTTT.

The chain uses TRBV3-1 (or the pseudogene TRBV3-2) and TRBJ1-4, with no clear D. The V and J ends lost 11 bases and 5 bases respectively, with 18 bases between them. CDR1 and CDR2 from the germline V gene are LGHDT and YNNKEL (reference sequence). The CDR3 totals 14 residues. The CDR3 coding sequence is TGTGCCCGCACCTTACGGGGTCAAAATGAAAAACTGTTTTTT. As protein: CARTLRGQNEKLFF.

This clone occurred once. CDR3 region: CASSLTGYYGYTF. CDR3 in DNA: TGTGCCAGCAGTTTAACTGGGTATTATGGCTACACCTTC. This chain joins TRBV28 and TRBJ1-2; D gene unclear. From germline, CDR1 is MDHEN and CDR2 SYDVKM. The CDR3 covers 13 residues. Between the trimmed V and J ends, which lost 2 bases and 5 bases, there was a span of 9 bases.

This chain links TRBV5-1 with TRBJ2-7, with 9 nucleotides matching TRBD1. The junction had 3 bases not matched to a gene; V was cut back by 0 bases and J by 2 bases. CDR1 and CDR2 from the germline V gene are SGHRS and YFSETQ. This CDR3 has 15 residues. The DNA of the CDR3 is TGCGCCAGCAGCTTGGAATGGACAGGGGCCTACGAGCAGTACTTC. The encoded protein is CASSLEWTGAYEQYF.

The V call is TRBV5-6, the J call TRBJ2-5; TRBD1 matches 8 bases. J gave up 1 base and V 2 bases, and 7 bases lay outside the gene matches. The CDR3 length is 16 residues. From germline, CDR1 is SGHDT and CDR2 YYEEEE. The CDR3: CASSFLLGTGQETQYF. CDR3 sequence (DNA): TGTGCCAGCAGCTTTTTGCTTGGGACAGGCCAAGAGACCCAGTACTTC.

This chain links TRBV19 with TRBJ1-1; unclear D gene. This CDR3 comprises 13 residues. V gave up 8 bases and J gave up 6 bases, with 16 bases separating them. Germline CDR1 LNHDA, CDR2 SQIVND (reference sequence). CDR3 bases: TGTGCCAGTCAGGAGTGGGATTCGGCTGAAGCTTTCTTT. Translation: CASQEWDSAEAFF.

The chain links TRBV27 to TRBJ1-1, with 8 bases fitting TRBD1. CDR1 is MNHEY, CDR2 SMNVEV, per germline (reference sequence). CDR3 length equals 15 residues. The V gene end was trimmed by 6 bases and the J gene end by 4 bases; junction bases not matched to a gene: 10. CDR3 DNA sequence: TGTGCCAGCAGCAAGGAGAGGACAGGGATCACTGAAGCTTTCTTT. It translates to CASSKERTGITEAFF.

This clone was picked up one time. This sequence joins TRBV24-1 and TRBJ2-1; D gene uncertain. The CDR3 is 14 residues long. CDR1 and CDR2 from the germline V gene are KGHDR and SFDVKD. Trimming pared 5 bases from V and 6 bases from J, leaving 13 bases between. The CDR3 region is CATSGLEPANEQFF. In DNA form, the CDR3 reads TGTGCCACCAGTGGCCTTGAACCGGCCAATGAGCAGTTCTTC.

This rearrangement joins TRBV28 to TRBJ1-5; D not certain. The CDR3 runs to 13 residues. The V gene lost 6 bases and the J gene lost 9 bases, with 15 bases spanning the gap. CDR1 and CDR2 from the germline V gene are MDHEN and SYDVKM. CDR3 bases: TGTGCCAGCAGAGGACCACACGAGGCGCCCCAGCATTTT. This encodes CASRGPHEAPQHF.

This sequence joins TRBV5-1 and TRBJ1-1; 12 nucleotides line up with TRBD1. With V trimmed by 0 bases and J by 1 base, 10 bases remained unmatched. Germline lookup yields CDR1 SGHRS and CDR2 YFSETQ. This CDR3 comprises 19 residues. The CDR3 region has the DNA TGCGCCAGCAGCTTGGTTAGATCTGGGACAGGGGGCGAGAACACTGAAGCTTTCTTT. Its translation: CASSLVRSGTGGENTEAFF.

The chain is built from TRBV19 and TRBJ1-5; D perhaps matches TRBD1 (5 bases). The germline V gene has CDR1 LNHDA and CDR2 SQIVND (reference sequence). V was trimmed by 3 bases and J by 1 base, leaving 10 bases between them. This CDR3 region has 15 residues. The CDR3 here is CASSIRGFSNQPQHF. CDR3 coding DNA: TGTGCCAGTAGTATTCGGGGGTTCAGCAATCAGCCCCAGCATTTT. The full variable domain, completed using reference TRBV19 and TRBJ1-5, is DGGITQSPKYLFRKEGQNVTLSCEQNLNHDAMYWYRQDPGQGLRLIYYSQIVNDFQKGDIAEGYSVSREKKESFPLTVTSAQKNPTAFYLCASSIRGFSNQPQHFGDGTRLSIL.

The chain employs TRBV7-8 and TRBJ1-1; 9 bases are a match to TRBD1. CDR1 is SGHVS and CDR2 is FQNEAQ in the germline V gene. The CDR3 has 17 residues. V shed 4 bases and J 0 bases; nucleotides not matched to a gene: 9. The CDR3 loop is CASSSRQGVSMNTEAFF. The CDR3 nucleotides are TGTGCCAGCAGCTCCCGACAGGGGGTAAGCATGAACACTGAAGCTTTCTTT.

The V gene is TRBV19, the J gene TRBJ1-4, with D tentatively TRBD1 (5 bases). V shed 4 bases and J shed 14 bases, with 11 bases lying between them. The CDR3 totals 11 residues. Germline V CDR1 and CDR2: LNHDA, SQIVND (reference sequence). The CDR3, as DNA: TGTGCCAGTAGTACTCGAGGGGCCCTGTTTTTT. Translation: CASSTRGALFF. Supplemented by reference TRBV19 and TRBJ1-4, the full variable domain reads DGGITQSPKYLFRKEGQNVTLSCEQNLNHDAMYWYRQDPGQGLRLIYYSQIVNDFQKGDIAEGYSVSREKKESFPLTVTSAQKNPTAFYLCASSTRGALFFGSGTQLSVL.

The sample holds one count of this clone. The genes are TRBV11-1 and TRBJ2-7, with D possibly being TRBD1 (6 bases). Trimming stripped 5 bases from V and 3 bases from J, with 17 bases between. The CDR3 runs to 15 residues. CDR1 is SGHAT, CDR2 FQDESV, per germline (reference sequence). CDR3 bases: TGTGCCAGCAGCACCGGGACATTCGGCGACTACGAGCAGTACTTC. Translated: CASSTGTFGDYEQYF.

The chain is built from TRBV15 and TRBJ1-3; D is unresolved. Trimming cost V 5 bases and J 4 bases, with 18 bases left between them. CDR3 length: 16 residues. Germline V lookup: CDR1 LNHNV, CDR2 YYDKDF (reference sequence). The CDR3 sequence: CATSAGGSVAGNTIYF. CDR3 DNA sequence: TGTGCCACCAGCGCGGGCGGGTCAGTCGCCGGAAACACCATATATTTT.

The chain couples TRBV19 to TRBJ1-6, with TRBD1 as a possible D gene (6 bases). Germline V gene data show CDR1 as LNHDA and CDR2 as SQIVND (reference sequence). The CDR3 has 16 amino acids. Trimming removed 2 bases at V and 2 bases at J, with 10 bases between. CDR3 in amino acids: CASSITGRTYNSPLHF. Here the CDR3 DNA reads TGTGCCAGTAGTATAACAGGGAGAACCTATAATTCACCCCTCCACTTT.

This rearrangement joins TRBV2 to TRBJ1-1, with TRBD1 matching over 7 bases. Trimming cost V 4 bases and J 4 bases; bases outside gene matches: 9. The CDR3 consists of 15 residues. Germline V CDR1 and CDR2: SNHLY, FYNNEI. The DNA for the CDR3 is TGTGCCAGCAGTGTAGGGGGCCAGGGGGGCACTGAAGCTTTCTTT. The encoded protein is CASSVGGQGGTEAFF.

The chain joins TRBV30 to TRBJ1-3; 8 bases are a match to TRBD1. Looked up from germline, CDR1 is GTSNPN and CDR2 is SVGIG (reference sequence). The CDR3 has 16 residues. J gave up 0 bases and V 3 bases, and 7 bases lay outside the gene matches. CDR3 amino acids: CAWSMGQVRSGNTIYF. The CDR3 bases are TGTGCCTGGAGCATGGGACAGGTCCGCTCTGGAAACACCATATATTTT.

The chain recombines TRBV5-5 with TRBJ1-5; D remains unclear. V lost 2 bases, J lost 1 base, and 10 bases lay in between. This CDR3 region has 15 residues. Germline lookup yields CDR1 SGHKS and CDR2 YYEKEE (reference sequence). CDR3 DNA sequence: TGTGCCAGCAGCTTAGAGTTTAGGAGCAATCAGCCCCAGCATTTT. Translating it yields CASSLEFRSNQPQHF. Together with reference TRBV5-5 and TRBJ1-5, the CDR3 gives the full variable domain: DAGVTQSPTHLIKTRGQQVTLRCSPISGHKSVSWYQQVLGQGPQFIFQYYEKEERGRGNFPDRFSARQFPNYSSELNVNALLLGDSALYLCASSLEFRSNQPQHFGDGTRLSIL.

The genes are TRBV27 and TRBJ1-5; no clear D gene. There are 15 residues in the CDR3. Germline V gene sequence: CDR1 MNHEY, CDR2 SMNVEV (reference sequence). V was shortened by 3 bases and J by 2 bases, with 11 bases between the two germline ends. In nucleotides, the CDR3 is TGTGCCAGCAGTTTTTCCGATTCGGGCAATCAGCCCCAGCATTTT. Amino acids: CASSFSDSGNQPQHF.

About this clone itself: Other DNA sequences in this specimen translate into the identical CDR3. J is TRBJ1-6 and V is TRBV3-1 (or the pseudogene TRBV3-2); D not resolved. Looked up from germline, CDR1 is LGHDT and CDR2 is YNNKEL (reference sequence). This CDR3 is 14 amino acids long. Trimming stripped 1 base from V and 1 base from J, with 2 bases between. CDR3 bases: TGTGCCAGCAGCCAAGGATCCTATAATTCACCCCTCCACTTT. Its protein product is CASSQGSYNSPLHF.

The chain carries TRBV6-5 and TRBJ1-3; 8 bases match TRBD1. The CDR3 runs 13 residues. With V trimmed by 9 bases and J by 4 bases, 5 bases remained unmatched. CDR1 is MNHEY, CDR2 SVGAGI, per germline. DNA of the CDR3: TGTGCCAGTCTTCAGGGGGCAGGAAACACCATATATTTT. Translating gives CASLQGAGNTIYF.

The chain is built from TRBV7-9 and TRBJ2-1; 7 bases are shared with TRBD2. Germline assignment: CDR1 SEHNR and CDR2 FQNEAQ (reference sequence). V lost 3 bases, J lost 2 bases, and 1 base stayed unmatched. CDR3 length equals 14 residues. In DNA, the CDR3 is TGTGCCAGCAGCTTGGGACTAACCTACAATGAGCAGTTCTTC. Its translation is CASSLGLTYNEQFF.

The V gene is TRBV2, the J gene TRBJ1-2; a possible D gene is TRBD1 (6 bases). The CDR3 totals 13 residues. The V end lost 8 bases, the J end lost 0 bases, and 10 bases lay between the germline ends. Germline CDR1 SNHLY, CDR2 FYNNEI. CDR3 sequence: CASQTGTNYGYTF. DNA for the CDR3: TGTGCCAGCCAGACAGGAACTAACTATGGCTACACCTTC. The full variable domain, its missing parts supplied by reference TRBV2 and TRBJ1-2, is EPEVTQTPSHQVTQMGQEVILRCVPISNHLYFYWYRQILGQKVEFLVSFYNNEISEKSEIFDDQFSVERPDGSNFTLKIRSTKLEDSAMYFCASQTGTNYGYTFGSGTRLTVV.

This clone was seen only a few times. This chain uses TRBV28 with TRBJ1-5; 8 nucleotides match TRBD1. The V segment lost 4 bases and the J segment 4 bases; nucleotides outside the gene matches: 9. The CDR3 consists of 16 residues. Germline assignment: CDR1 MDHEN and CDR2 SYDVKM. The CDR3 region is CASSSPDRAPNQPQHF. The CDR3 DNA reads TGTGCCAGCAGTTCACCGGACAGGGCACCTAATCAGCCCCAGCATTTT.

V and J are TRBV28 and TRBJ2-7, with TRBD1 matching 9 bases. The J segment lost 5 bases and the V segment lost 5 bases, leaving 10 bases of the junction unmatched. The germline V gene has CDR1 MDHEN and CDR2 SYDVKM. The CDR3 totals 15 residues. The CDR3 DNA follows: TGTGCCAGCAGTCCTGCACTGGACAGGGGAAACGAGCAGTACTTC. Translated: CASSPALDRGNEQYF.

The CDR3: CASKRGLRDGYTF. The CDR3 nucleotides read TGTGCCAGCAAAAGGGGGCTCAGGGATGGCTACACCTTC. The chain has TRBV2 and TRBJ1-2; 7 positions agree with TRBD1. The CDR3 has 13 amino acids. After removal of 7 bases from V and 6 bases from J, the junction contained 8 bases not matched to a gene. The germline V gene has CDR1 SNHLY and CDR2 FYNNEI.